This TCR beta chain was sequenced for a study of response to subunit inactivated influenza vaccine. The table lists this clonotype with a few counts. Its specificity is not known. TCRdb called the RT-PCR reads again in MiXCR, with one record for every CDR3 protein. This sample carries 860,000 or so distinct CDR3 sequences, 21% of them seen once, and the ten largest clones take roughly 10%. Study-level results: That few new T cells are recruited by each seasonal influenza vaccination was the authors' suggestion.

The source material was PBMCs from blood, sampled 5 days after vaccination. The sequence was obtained from a man aged 50 to 60 who received an inactivated influenza vaccine.

CDR3 loop: CASSSRLSIQYF. CDR3 bases: TGTGCCAGCAGCTCTAGGTTGTCCATTCAGTACTTC. The chain has TRBV7-2 and TRBJ2-4, with unresolved D. The CDR3 is 12 amino acids. Trimming stripped 4 bases from V and 9 bases from J, with 10 bases between. Looked up from germline, CDR1 is SGHTA and CDR2 is FQGNSA.